The present TCR beta chain was sequenced within a study of T-cell reconstitution after alpha-beta-depleted transplantation in children. This clonotype was detected a few times. The TCRbeta library incorporated unique molecular identifiers. TCRdb ran MiXCR on the PCR reads and lists one entry per CDR3 protein. The top ten hold 36% of the sample, which has about 580,000 distinct CDR3 sequences, around 27% seen once. Germline V gives CDR1 MGHRA, CDR2 YSYEKL. The V and J ends lost 6 bases and 2 bases respectively, with 16 bases between them. The CDR3 is 16 amino acids. The input for sequencing was PBMCs, taken before TCRalphabeta/CD19-depleted stem cell transplant. This clonotype was obtained from a boy under two years old with Wiskott-Aldrich syndrome, due to receive a stem cell transplant. The chain uses TRBV4-1 and TRBJ2-2; weak D call: TRBD1 (6 bases). The CDR3 region is CASRLTGTLNTGELFF. The CDR3 DNA reads as TGCGCCAGCAGACTTACCGGGACATTAAACACCGGGGAGCTGTTTTTT.